The 14 T cell receptor beta chains below were found in one sample sequenced in a study of tumor and adjacent non-tumor tissue in lung cancer. Three rounds of nested PCR, following a modified ARM-PCR protocol, produced the TCRbeta library. TCRdb redid the calling of the multiplex PCR reads with MiXCR, one entry per CDR3 protein. The table records 120,000 or so distinct CDR3 sequences, about 66% of them present only once. No cell sorting was done before RNA was extracted from the tissue. Sequencing was performed on lung tumor tissue. All receptors come from a young man with non-small cell lung cancer.

For this clonotype: One base away lies a much larger clone, so this may be a sequencing read error. The CDR3 region is CASRAGVTYEQYF. In nucleotides, the CDR3 is TGTGCCAGCAGGGCAGGAGTCACCTACGAGCAGTACTTC. V is TRBV12-3 or TRBV12-4 and J is TRBJ2-7, with D uncertain. The CDR3 contains 13 residues. V was shortened by 6 bases and J by 2 bases, with 11 bases between the two germline ends.

A note on this clonotype: A junction boundary mismatches the germline segment, possibly from a read error. This chain connects TRBV11-2 to TRBJ2-3; possible D gene TRBD2, 6 bases. Germline V gives CDR1 SGHAT, CDR2 FQNNGV. The CDR3 spans 13 residues. CDR3: CASTRGITDTRYF. The DNA for the CDR3 is TGTGCCAGCACCCGCGGGATCACAGATACGCGGTATTTT.

The rearrangement links TRBV6-4 to TRBJ2-3; 8 bases fit TRBD2. CDR3 length: 16 amino acids. Germline lookup yields CDR1 MRHNA and CDR2 SNTAGT. The ends lost 0 bases at V and 3 bases at J; junction bases unmatched: 5. The CDR3 coding sequence is TGTGCCAGCAGTGACTCCGGGACTAGTGGGACAGATACGCAGTATTTT. Translation: CASSDSGTSGTDTQYF.

In the case of this clonotype: The germline gene is not matched at one end of the junction; a read error may be the cause. The chain uses TRBV11-2 and TRBJ1-4; D ambiguous. Germline CDR1 and CDR2: SGHAT and FQNNGV. This CDR3 is built from 12 residues. The CDR3 loop reads CTSSLEVGKLFF. In nucleotides, the CDR3 is TGCACCAGCAGCTTAGAGGTGGGGAAACTGTTTTTT. Using reference TRBV11-2 and TRBJ1-4 for the parts outside the CDR3, the full variable domain is EAGVAQSPRYKIIEKRQSVAFWCNPISGHATLYWYQQILGQGPKLLIQFQNNGVVDDSQLPKDRFSAERLKGVDSTLKIQPAKLEDSAVYLCTSSLEVGKLFFGSGTQLSVL.

This clonotype showed up just a few times. Possible read error: a much larger clone is one base away. V is TRBV6-2 or TRBV6-3 and J is TRBJ1-2; perhaps TRBD1 as D (5 bases). V was cut by 4 bases and J by 8 bases, with 14 bases left in between. Germline lookup yields CDR1 MNHEY and CDR2 SVGEGT. The CDR3 totals 13 residues. CDR3 sequence: CASSFLKGNGYTF. CDR3 in DNA: TGTGCCAGCAGTTTTTTAAAGGGGAACGGCTACACCTTC.

This clonotype was detected only a few times. At one end the junction does not follow the germline gene, possibly because of a read error. The chain employs TRBV20-1 and TRBJ1-1; D gene ambiguous. In germline, CDR1 is DFQATT, CDR2 SNEGSKA (reference sequence). The CDR3 is 12 residues long. The DNA of the CDR3 is TGCAGTGCTAGATCGGTGAGCACTGAAGCTTACTTT. This gives the protein CSARSVSTEAYF.

This clonotype was picked up many times. This chain connects TRBV12-3 or TRBV12-4 to TRBJ2-6; 8 bases are a match to TRBD2. V gave up 6 bases and J gave up 0 bases; unmatched junction bases: 7. CDR3 length: 17 amino acids. CDR3 DNA sequence: TGTGCCAGCAGGCGGAGCGGGGGCCCCTCTGGGGCCAACGTCCTGACTTTC. Translated: CASRRSGGPSGANVLTF.

Note on this clonotype: This may stem from a read error, because a much larger clone lies one nucleotide away. The chain is built from TRBV4-1 and TRBJ2-1; 7 positions agree with TRBD1. Germline CDR1 reads MGHRA; CDR2 reads YSYEKL. There are 15 residues in the CDR3. The CDR3 coding sequence is TGCGCCAGCAGTCCCCGGACAGGCCTCTACGATGAGCAGTTCTTC. Translating gives CASSPRTGLYDEQFF.

In regard to this clonotype: A read error may account for a junction end that differs from germline. This rearrangement joins TRBV12-3 or TRBV12-4 to TRBJ1-1; 7 positions match TRBD1. This CDR3 is built from 14 residues. CDR3 in amino acids: CAGTPRGENSEAFF. CDR3 nucleotides: TGTGCCGGCACCCCCAGGGGGGAGAACAGTGAAGCTTTCTTT.

Of note for this clonotype: Possible read error: a much larger clone is one base away. The chain combines TRBV6-5 with TRBJ1-5; D uncertain. CDR1 is MNHEY and CDR2 is SVGAGI in the germline V gene. V lost 0 bases and J 5 bases, leaving 5 bases between the germline ends. The CDR3 spans 13 residues. The DNA of the CDR3 is TGTGCCAGCAGTTACTCGAGTCATCAGCCCCAGCATTTT. It specifies CASSYSSHQPQHF.

This clonotype was observed many times. The chain joins TRBV5-4 to TRBJ1-2; TRBD1 might be the D (5 bases). The V end was cut by 1 base, the J end by 4 bases, with 11 bases between. CDR3 length: 14 amino acids. Germline loops: CDR1 SGHNT, CDR2 YYREEE (reference sequence). CDR3 residues: CASSLQGLGYGYTF. CDR3 DNA: TGTGCCAGCAGCTTGCAGGGTTTGGGCTATGGCTACACCTTC.

The rearrangement uses TRBV5-1 and TRBJ1-3; D call uncertain. This CDR3 is built from 15 residues. CDR1 is SGHRS and CDR2 is YFSETQ in the germline V gene. V was trimmed by 0 bases and J by 0 bases, leaving 7 bases between them. The CDR3 here is CASSLGANSGNTIYF. In DNA form, the CDR3 reads TGCGCCAGCAGCTTGGGGGCTAACTCTGGAAACACCATATATTTT.

The table lists this clonotype with a few counts. The CDR3 spells CAISLESYTVGYTF. For the CDR3, the DNA is TGTGCCATCAGTCTAGAATCTTATACCGTGGGCTACACCTTC. J is TRBJ1-2 and V is TRBV10-3; D is unresolved. Per germline, CDR1 ENHRY and CDR2 SYGVKD. Trimming cost V 5 bases and J 8 bases, with 18 bases left between them. The CDR3 is made up of 14 amino acids.

This clonotype turned up a few times. One end of the junction does not line up with germline, which may come from a read error. The V gene is TRBV29-1, the J gene TRBJ1-5; D is uncertain. From germline, CDR1 is SQVTM and CDR2 ANQGSEA. The CDR3 totals 13 residues. CDR3 amino acids: CSVGMNSNQHQHF. CDR3 sequence (DNA): TGCAGCGTTGGCATGAATAGCAATCAGCACCAGCATTTT.